This T cell receptor (beta chain) was found in a study of HIV-infected children after antiretroviral therapy interruption (dated by TCRdb to between 2018 and 2020). Broadly, across the study: Eight children were included: four on planned treatment interruption and four on continuous treatment, all with CD4+ count above 500 and viral load below 50 copies/ml. TCR repertoires were compared between children on planned treatment interruption and children on continuous antiretroviral treatment, alongside thymic output measurements. Most participating children had recorded exposure to EBV and CMV. Samples from the interruption arm were taken at week 0, at week 12, at the end of interruption (week 24 or 48), and about 3 years after the study ended. For the continuous-treatment arm, samples from the corresponding weeks 0, 48 and 150 were analyzed. Median age was roughly 10 years in the interruption group and approximately 8 years in the continuous treatment group.

This clonotype was seen at least ten times. The specificity of this receptor is unknown. Base qualities are not recorded, but no much larger clone differs from it by a single base. The paper as a whole reports these results and caveats: The low number of patients is regarded as a limitation, and the data should be interpreted with caution. In the naive CD4+ repertoires of PTI patients, CDR3 sharing between time points dropped after the start of interruption, while many sequences were shared between the end of interruption and 3 years later. An increase in the naive CD4+ Gini coefficient was observed by the end of treatment interruption, suggesting clonal expansion, and a return to baseline was observed by 3 years. Sorted CD45RA+ naive cells might include minor non-naive CD45RA+ populations such as EMRA or stem memory cells.

What the treatment or condition label conveys for this sample: PENTA 11 planned treatment interruption arm or continuous ART arm. The participants, all children from the United Kingdom aged 2 to 15 years, had been on at least three-drug ART for a minimum of 24 weeks. Cryopreserved PBMCs with at least 5 million viable cells were required; a few candidate patients were excluded for low viable PBMC yield. Using a FACSAria III cell sorter, naive CD4+ CD45RA+ CD45RO- T cells were FACS-sorted out of thawed PBMCs. After sorting, the cells were fixed and RNA was extracted first with the RNeasy FFPE kit and then with the RNeasy Micro kit. V loses 7 bases of germline sequence and J loses 2 bases, and the interval between the two ends is 15 bases. Taken from cysteine to phenylalanine, the CDR3 has 14 residues. The DNA shown is the 42-base CDR3, in frame from base 1. CDR1 SGHRS and CDR2 YFSETQ are derived from the germline V gene.

The library came from 3' RACE. TCR libraries were built from RNA using a 3' RACE protocol with unique molecular identifiers to correct PCR amplification bias. Up to about 12 amplicon libraries were pooled and sequenced on an Illumina MiSeq with v2 2x250 paired-end chemistry. In the original analysis: Reads were processed with Decombinator to assign V and J genes and CDR3, with barcode-based error and PCR bias correction. Before the Gini coefficient was calculated with the R ineq package, repertoires were subsampled to the same depth. Three approaches were used to assess CDR3 similarity: GLIPH, Hamming distance and a shared triplet metric. Starting from the raw public reads, TCRdb applied fastp trimming at Q25, assembled clones with MiXCR and retained in-frame beta chains. Identical CDR3 proteins give one entry, which carries the most common genes and DNA. The V and J calls come from TCRdb's annotation, not from the publication. The sample has about 89,000 distinct CDR3 sequences on record, approximately 6.9% of them singletons. Jointly, the top ten make up roughly 1.1% of the sample.

The sample in question was CD45RA+ CD4+ T cells from PBMCs, pooled from several time points, obtained from a donor given antiretroviral therapy, either interrupted or continuous. The cell subset or site label, read with the paper, signifies: naive CD4+ CD45RA+ CD45RO- T cells. This clonotype was obtained from a pool of human donors with HIV. The chain is encoded by TRBV5-1 joined to TRBJ1-1, with no D gene named confidently. The encoded CDR3 is CASFQSPGNTEAFF. The DNA reads as follows: TGCGCCAGCTTCCAGTCACCTGGAAACACTGAAGCTTTCTTT.